The 24 T cell receptor beta chains listed next were all sequenced from one sample in a study of radiotherapy plus CTLA-4 blockade in lung cancer. The data were produced by immunoSEQ multiplex PCR, yet TCRdb's version contains in-frame clones alone and is incomplete. The profile covers some 110,000 clones, with 81% appearing a single time and roughly 3.1% taken by the ten largest. The source material was peripheral blood, sampled from a patient treated with radiotherapy plus ipilimumab. These TCRs come from a human donor with non-small cell lung cancer that progressed on radiotherapy plus ipilimumab. Some clones in this sample may be carry-over from other donors' samples.

The chain links TRBV27 to TRBJ2-5, with TRBD2 matching over 9 bases. V lost 5 bases and J lost 1; bases outside the gene matches: 2. The CDR3 runs 14 residues. CDR1 and CDR2 from the germline V gene are MNHEY and SMNVEV (reference sequence). CDR3 in amino acids: CASSAAGGQETQYF. CDR3 DNA: TGTGCCAGCAGTGCAGCGGGGGGCCAAGAGACCCAGTACTTC.

This chain links TRBV27 with TRBJ2-1; no definite D call. Between the trimmed V and J ends, which lost 7 bases and 10 bases, there was a span of 20 bases. The CDR3 covers 14 residues. Germline V gene lookup returns CDR1 MNHEY and CDR2 SMNVEV (reference sequence). CDR3 coding DNA: TGTGCCAGCACCCATGTGCCCCTTTCCAGCGAGCAGTTCTTC. Residues: CASTHVPLSSEQFF.

The rearrangement links TRBV7-2 to TRBJ2-3; D is perhaps TRBD1 (5 bases). V was cut by 4 bases and J by 4 bases, with 15 bases left in between. Per germline, CDR1 SGHTA and CDR2 FQGNSA. CDR3 size: 15 residues. This CDR3 is CASSSSGQGADTQYF. In DNA, the CDR3 is TGTGCCAGCAGCTCCAGTGGTCAGGGTGCAGATACGCAGTATTTT. The entire variable domain, with the rest obtained from reference TRBV7-2 and TRBJ2-3, is as follows: GAGVSQSPSNKVTEKGKDVELRCDPISGHTALYWYRQSLGQGLEFLIYFQGNSAPDKSGLPSDRFSAERTGGSVSTLTIQRTQQEDSAVYLCASSSSGQGADTQYFGPGTRLTVL.

This clone was seen once. V gene TRBV19 combines with J gene TRBJ1-5; 11 positions match TRBD1. This CDR3 contains 17 residues. Germline CDR1 reads LNHDA; CDR2 reads SQIVND (reference sequence). The J segment lost 1 base and the V segment lost 5 bases, leaving 7 bases of the junction unmatched. The CDR3, as DNA: TGTGCCAGTAGTCCCCTGGACAGGGGGCAAAGCAATCAGCCCCAGCATTTT. Amino acid sequence: CASSPLDRGQSNQPQHF.

V and J are TRBV5-6 and TRBJ1-2, with a tentative D call TRBD1 (5 bases). Germline V lookup: CDR1 SGHDT, CDR2 YYEEEE. The CDR3 length is 14 residues. The V gene lost 0 bases and the J gene lost 8 bases, with 14 bases spanning the gap. The CDR3 coding sequence is TGTGCCAGCAGCTTGGGGGGCTTGAGGAGAGGCTACACCTTC. This sequence encodes CASSLGGLRRGYTF.

The rearrangement uses TRBV7-9 and TRBJ1-1; D gene uncertain. This CDR3 region has 14 residues. Germline-derived CDR1 and CDR2 are SEHNR and FQNEAQ (reference sequence). Trimming left V 4 bases short and J 10 bases short, with 19 bases between. CDR3 sequence (DNA): TGTGCCAGCAGCTGGCCGGCAGGCCGTGCGGGAGCTTTCTTT. Translated: CASSWPAGRAGAFF. The complete variable domain, with remaining parts taken from reference TRBV7-9 and TRBJ1-1, reads DTGVSQNPRHKITKRGQNVTFRCDPISEHNRLYWYRQTLGQGPEFLTYFQNEAQLEKSRLLSDRFSAERPKGSFSTLEIQRTEQGDSAMYLCASSWPAGRAGAFFGQGTRLTVV.

J is TRBJ2-1 and V is TRBV7-2; 9 bases line up with TRBD2. Germline V gene data show CDR1 as SGHTA and CDR2 as FQGNSA. CDR3 size: 14 residues. The ends lost 3 bases at V and 9 bases at J; junction bases unmatched: 6. The DNA for the CDR3 is TGTGCCAGCAGCTTCCAGCGGGGGGATGGTGAGCAGTTCTTC. Its protein product is CASSFQRGDGEQFF. The full variable domain, in which reference TRBV7-2 and TRBJ2-1 provide the parts outside the CDR3, is GAGVSQSPSNKVTEKGKDVELRCDPISGHTALYWYRQSLGQGLEFLIYFQGNSAPDKSGLPSDRFSAERTGGSVSTLTIQRTQQEDSAVYLCASSFQRGDGEQFFGPGTRLTVL.

The chain joins TRBV10-2 to TRBJ1-3, with 8 nucleotides matching TRBD1. The CDR3 loop spans 14 amino acids. Germline loops: CDR1 WSHSY, CDR2 SAAADI. The J segment lost 8 bases and the V segment lost 4 bases, leaving 7 bases of the junction unmatched. The CDR3 DNA sequence: TGCGCCAGCAGTGGAGGACAGGGTGGCTACACCATATATTTT. Its translation is CASSGGQGGYTIYF.

CDR3 nucleotides: TGTGCCAGCAGTCCGCTCACGGGGCACACTGAAGCTTTCTTT. Translating gives CASSPLTGHTEAFF. The chain combines TRBV27 with TRBJ1-1, with D perhaps matching TRBD1 (5 bases). Germline lookup yields CDR1 MNHEY and CDR2 SMNVEV (reference sequence). Trimming shortened V by 5 bases and J by 3 bases, and 13 bases separated the two germline ends. CDR3 size: 14 residues.

The chain joins TRBV2 to TRBJ2-7, with TRBD2 as a possible D gene (5 bases). Deletions cut 4 bases from V and 9 bases from J, with 7 bases between. Per the germline V gene, CDR1 is SNHLY and CDR2 is FYNNEI. CDR3 size: 10 residues. The DNA of the CDR3 is TGTGCCAGCAGTGCGGGGTCGCAGTACTTC. This gives the protein CASSAGSQYF.

This clone was counted once. The chain joins TRBV7-2 to TRBJ1-3, with D unresolved. V shed 7 bases and J shed 0 bases, with 19 bases lying between them. Germline V lookup: CDR1 SGHTA, CDR2 FQGNSA. This CDR3 is 17 amino acids long. The CDR3 DNA reads as TGTGCCAGCACCCGAAGGAGACCGCTATCCTCTGGAAACACCATATATTTT. It translates to CASTRRRPLSSGNTIYF.

Of note for this clone: This may be a read error: a much more frequent sequence differs by one nucleotide. The chain combines TRBV25-1 with TRBJ2-7, with D hard to call. Germline V gives CDR1 MGHDK, CDR2 SYGVNS. With 4 bases removed from V and 3 bases from J, the gap between germline ends came to 4 bases. The CDR3 is 11 residues long. Here the CDR3 reads CASSAYYEQYF. CDR3 bases: TGTGCCAGCAGTGCCTACTACGAGCAGTACTTC.

The chain's CDR3 is CASSLWDLSYTF. CDR3 DNA: TGTGCCAGCAGTTTGTGGGACCTAAGCTACACCTTC. V is TRBV28 and J is TRBJ1-2; weak D call: TRBD1 (5 bases). Trimming stripped 3 bases from V and 9 bases from J, with 11 bases between. Germline CDR1 is MDHEN and CDR2 is SYDVKM. CDR3 length equals 12 residues.

J is TRBJ1-6 and V is TRBV27; 8 bases agree with TRBD1. The J segment lost 6 bases and the V segment lost 2 bases, leaving 0 bases of the junction unmatched. Germline V gives CDR1 MNHEY, CDR2 SMNVEV (reference sequence). The CDR3 totals 14 residues. The CDR3 loop is CASSLTGGNSPLHF. The CDR3 DNA follows: TGTGCCAGCAGTTTAACAGGGGGTAATTCACCCCTCCACTTT.

V usage is TRBV4-3 and J usage is TRBJ1-3; TRBD1 is a possible D gene (6 bases). This CDR3 contains 16 residues. Germline V CDR1 and CDR2: LGHNA, YSLEER. Trimming took 0 bases from V and 8 from J, leaving 17 bases between them. CDR3 sequence: CASSQEALGAADTIYF. The CDR3 DNA is TGCGCCAGCAGCCAAGAAGCCCTGGGGGCGGCGGACACCATATATTTT.

This clone showed up just once. The rearrangement uses TRBV29-1 and TRBJ2-7; D is perhaps TRBD2 (5 bases). The CDR3 spans 15 residues. Germline assignment: CDR1 SQVTM and CDR2 ANQGSEA. V was shortened by 0 bases and J by 0 bases, with 12 bases between the two germline ends. This CDR3 reads CSVEERRTHSYEQYF. CDR3 DNA sequence: TGCAGCGTTGAAGAAAGGAGGACGCACTCCTACGAGCAGTACTTC.

V gene TRBV7-2 combines with J gene TRBJ2-3; weak D call: TRBD1 (6 bases). The CDR3 contains 14 residues. Trimming removed 5 bases at V and 6 bases at J, with 15 bases between. The V gene's germline CDR1 is SGHTA and CDR2 FQGNSA. For the CDR3, the DNA is TGTGCCAGCAGCCTTCAGGGGATAGGCGATACGCAGTATTTT. It codes for CASSLQGIGDTQYF.

The chain links TRBV11-2 to TRBJ2-2; 9 positions agree with TRBD1. CDR3 length: 15 amino acids. Germline CDR1 is SGHAT and CDR2 is FQNNGV. V was pared by 7 bases and J by 0 bases, with 3 bases of the junction left unmatched. The CDR3 spells CASNTGGANTGELFF. The DNA of the CDR3 is TGTGCCAGCAACACAGGGGGCGCGAACACCGGGGAGCTGTTTTTT.

This clone was seen a few times. The V gene is TRBV5-1, the J gene TRBJ1-3; no definite D call. The CDR3 has 17 amino acids. The germline V gene encodes CDR1 SGHRS and CDR2 YFSETQ. Trimming pared 2 bases from V and 4 bases from J, leaving 19 bases between. This CDR3 is CASSLEGQPELGNTIYF. CDR3 coding DNA: TGCGCCAGCAGCTTAGAAGGGCAGCCTGAACTCGGAAACACCATATATTTT.

J is TRBJ1-2 and V is TRBV2, with a possible D match to TRBD1 (6 bases). CDR1 is SNHLY and CDR2 is FYNNEI in the germline V gene. The CDR3 runs to 18 residues. The ends were cut back, 0 bases at V and 4 bases at J, with 21 bases in the middle. As DNA, the CDR3 is TGTGCCAGCAGTGAAGCTGTCCCCGGGACAAGGGGAACCTATGGCTACACCTTC. Translating it yields CASSEAVPGTRGTYGYTF.

The chain combines TRBV15 with TRBJ1-2, with D perhaps TRBD1 (5 bases). The CDR3 covers 14 residues. V was shortened by 0 bases and J by 3 bases, with 8 bases between the two germline ends. Per germline, CDR1 LNHNV and CDR2 YYDKDF (reference sequence). CDR3 loop: CATSRDRRDYGYTF. CDR3 nucleotides: TGTGCCACCAGCAGAGATCGCAGGGACTATGGCTACACCTTC.

This clone occurred once. V gene TRBV27 combines with J gene TRBJ2-7; D gene unclear. V lost 6 bases and J 2 bases, leaving 17 bases between the germline ends. Germline assignment: CDR1 MNHEY and CDR2 SMNVEV (reference sequence). This CDR3 has 15 amino acids. CDR3 sequence reads: CASSSSLQLPYEQYF. The DNA of the CDR3 is TGTGCCAGCAGCTCCAGCCTACAACTACCCTACGAGCAGTACTTC.

This chain connects TRBV7-2 to TRBJ1-2; 8 bases agree with TRBD1. This CDR3 has 13 amino acids. The trim removed 8 bases at V and 8 bases at J, leaving 10 bases unmatched. Germline V lookup: CDR1 SGHTA, CDR2 FQGNSA. CDR3 residues: CASRSRGLGGYTF. The DNA for the CDR3 is TGTGCCAGCCGGAGCAGGGGGCTTGGCGGCTACACCTTC.

The chain employs TRBV5-1 and TRBJ1-1, with D tentatively TRBD1 (6 bases). Per the germline V gene, CDR1 is SGHRS and CDR2 is YFSETQ. V shed 7 bases and J shed 4 bases, with 14 bases lying between them. The CDR3 is made up of 13 amino acids. The CDR3 region is CASGQSPGTEAFF. CDR3 bases: TGCGCCAGCGGACAGAGCCCGGGCACTGAAGCTTTCTTT.